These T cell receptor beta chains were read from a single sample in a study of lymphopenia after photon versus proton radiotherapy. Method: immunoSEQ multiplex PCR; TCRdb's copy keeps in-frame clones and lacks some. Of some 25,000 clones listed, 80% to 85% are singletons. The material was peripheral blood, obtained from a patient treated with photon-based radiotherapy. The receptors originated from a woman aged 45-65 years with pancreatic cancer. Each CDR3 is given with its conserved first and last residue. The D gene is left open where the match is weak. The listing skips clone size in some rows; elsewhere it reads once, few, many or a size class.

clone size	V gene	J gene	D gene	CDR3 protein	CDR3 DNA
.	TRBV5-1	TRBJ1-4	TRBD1	CASSRDRGVNEKLFF	TGCGCCAGCAGCCGAGACAGGGGGGTAAATGAAAAACTGTTTTTT
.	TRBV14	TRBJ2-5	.	CASSQVALQETQYF	TGTGCCAGCAGCCAAGTCGCGCTCCAAGAGACCCAGTACTTC
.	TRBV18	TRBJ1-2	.	CASSPTVQNYGYTF	TGTGCCAGCTCACCGACGGTACAGAACTATGGCTACACCTTC
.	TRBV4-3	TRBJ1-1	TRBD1	CASSRAGGMDTEAFF	TGCGCCAGCAGCCGAGCAGGGGGCATGGACACTGAAGCTTTCTTT
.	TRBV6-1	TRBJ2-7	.	CASSEGPGVPYEQYF	TGTGCCAGCAGTGAAGGGCCAGGCGTACCCTACGAGCAGTACTTC
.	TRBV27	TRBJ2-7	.	CASSWAKGGPLYEQYF	TGTGCCAGCAGTTGGGCTAAGGGGGGCCCCCTGTACGAGCAGTACTTC
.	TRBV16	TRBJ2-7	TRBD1	CASSATTGTGGDEQYF	TGTGCCAGCAGCGCGACCACCGGGACAGGGGGCGACGAGCAGTACTTC
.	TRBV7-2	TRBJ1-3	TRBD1	CASRPGQGVGNTIYF	TGTGCCAGCAGACCTGGACAGGGCGTCGGAAACACCATATATTTT
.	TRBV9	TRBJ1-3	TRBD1	CASSEDRGLAGNTIYF	TGTGCCAGCAGCGAGGACAGGGGGCTTGCGGGAAACACCATATATTTT
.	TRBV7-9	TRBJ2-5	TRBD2	CASSLRGTSGTLVETQYF	TGTGCCAGCAGCTTACGGGGGACTAGCGGGACTTTGGTGGAGACCCAGTACTTC
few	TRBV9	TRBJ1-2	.	CASSERDGTRHSGYTF	TGTGCCAGCAGCGAAAGGGACGGGACACGGCATTCGGGCTACACCTTC
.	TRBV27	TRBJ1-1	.	CASSLGEGVYYEAFF	TGTGCCAGCAGTCTAGGGGAGGGAGTATATTATGAAGCTTTCTTT
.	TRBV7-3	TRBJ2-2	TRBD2	CASSPSGRINTGELFF	TGTGCCAGCAGCCCTAGCGGGAGAATTAACACCGGGGAGCTGTTTTTT
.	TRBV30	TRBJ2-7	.	CACSIRSEQYF	TGTGCCTGTTCTATTCGGAGTGAGCAGTACTTC
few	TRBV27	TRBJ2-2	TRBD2	CASSLGLAGVTGELFF	TGTGCCAGCAGTTTGGGACTAGCGGGAGTCACCGGGGAGCTGTTTTTT
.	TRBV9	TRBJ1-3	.	CASSVGKTGNTIYF	TGTGCCAGCAGCGTGGGGAAGACTGGAAACACCATATATTTT
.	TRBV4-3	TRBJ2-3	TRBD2	CASSQGPAGASDTQYF	TGCGCCAGCAGCCAAGGGCCAGCGGGAGCTTCAGATACGCAGTATTTT
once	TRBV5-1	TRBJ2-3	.	CASSLDGTDTQYF	TGCGCCAGCAGCTTGGACGGCACAGATACGCAGTATTTT
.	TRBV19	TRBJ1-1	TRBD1	CASSNQGAGEAFF	TGTGCCAGTAGTAATCAGGGGGCCGGGGAAGCTTTCTTT
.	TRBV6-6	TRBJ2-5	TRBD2	CASSSGLAGHF	TGTGCCAGCAGTTCCGGACTAGCGGGGCACTTC
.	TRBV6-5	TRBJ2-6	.	CASTTGFSGANVLTF	TGTGCCAGCACTACAGGGTTCTCTGGGGCCAACGTCCTGACTTTC
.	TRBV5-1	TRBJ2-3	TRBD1	CASRPTTGAAGADTQYF	TGCGCCAGCAGACCAACAACAGGGGCAGCAGGGGCAGATACGCAGTATTTT
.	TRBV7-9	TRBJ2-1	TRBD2	CASSRWRESYNEQFF	TGTGCCAGCAGCCGTTGGCGGGAGTCCTACAATGAGCAGTTCTTC
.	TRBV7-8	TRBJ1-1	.	CASSLPRWRIRDTEAFF	TGTGCCAGCAGCCTCCCGCGGTGGCGGATTAGAGACACTGAAGCTTTCTTT
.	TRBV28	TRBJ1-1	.	CASSSGRGHKAFF	TGTGCCAGCAGCTCGGGACGGGGGCATAAAGCTTTCTTT
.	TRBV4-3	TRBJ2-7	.	CASSQAGSYEQYF	TGCGCCAGCAGCCAAGCCGGATCCTACGAGCAGTACTTC
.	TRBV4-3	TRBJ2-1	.	CASSQDESSYNEQFF	TGCGCCAGCAGCCAAGACGAAAGCTCCTACAATGAGCAGTTCTTC
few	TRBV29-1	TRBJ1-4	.	CSVGGTVNEKLFF	TGCAGCGTTGGAGGCACGGTTAATGAAAAACTGTTTTTT
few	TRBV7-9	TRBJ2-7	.	CASGGRAYEQYF	TGTGCCAGCGGGGGGCGGGCCTACGAGCAGTACTTC
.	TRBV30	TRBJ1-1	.	CAWSGMGDTEAFF	TGTGCCTGGAGTGGTATGGGGGACACTGAAGCTTTCTTT
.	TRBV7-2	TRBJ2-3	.	CASSLGGRTDTQYF	TGTGCCAGCAGCTTAGGGGGAAGAACAGATACGCAGTATTTT
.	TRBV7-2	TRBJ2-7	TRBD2	CASSFRWTSGRIAEQYF	TGTGCCAGCAGCTTCAGGTGGACTAGCGGGAGGATCGCCGAGCAGTACTTC
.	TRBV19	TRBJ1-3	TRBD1	CASSRIGDRWSSGNTIYF	TGTGCCAGTAGCCGAATAGGGGACAGGTGGTCCTCTGGAAACACCATATATTTT
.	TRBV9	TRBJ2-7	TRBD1	CASSSGTGLYEQYF	TGTGCCAGCAGCTCCGGGACAGGGCTCTACGAGCAGTACTTC
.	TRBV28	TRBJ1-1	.	CASSPRRGMNTEAFF	TGTGCCAGCAGTCCGCGCAGGGGCATGAACACTGAAGCTTTCTTT
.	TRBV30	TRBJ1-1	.	CAWSVPNRLRELYTEAFF	TGTGCCTGGAGTGTACCGAACAGGCTTAGGGAACTATACACTGAAGCTTTCTTT
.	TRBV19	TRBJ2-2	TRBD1	CASRTGTGSSGELFF	TGTGCCAGTAGAACGGGGACAGGATCATCCGGGGAGCTGTTTTTT
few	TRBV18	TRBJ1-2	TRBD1	CASSPTGDGYTF	TGTGCCAGCTCACCGACAGGGGATGGCTACACCTTC
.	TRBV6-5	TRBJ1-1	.	CASSYSLGLGSTEAFF	TGTGCCAGCAGTTACTCTCTGGGTTTGGGGAGCACTGAAGCTTTCTTT
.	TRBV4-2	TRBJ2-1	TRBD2	CASSRLAGGLTSSYNEQFF	TGTGCCAGCAGCCGACTAGCGGGAGGCTTAACGAGCTCCTACAATGAGCAGTTCTTC
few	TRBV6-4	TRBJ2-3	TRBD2	CASSDSSGRATDTQYF	TGTGCCAGCAGTGACTCGAGCGGGAGGGCCACAGATACGCAGTATTTT
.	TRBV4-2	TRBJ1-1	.	CASSQDLSEAFF	TGTGCCAGCAGCCAAGATCTTTCTGAAGCTTTCTTT
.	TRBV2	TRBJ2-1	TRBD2	CASSEPLLAGAGNEQFF	TGTGCCAGCAGTGAACCCCTCCTAGCGGGAGCGGGGAATGAGCAGTTCTTC
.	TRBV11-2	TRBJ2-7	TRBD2	CASSLALTSGSYEQYF	TGTGCCAGCAGCTTAGCCCTGACTAGCGGGAGCTACGAGCAGTACTTC
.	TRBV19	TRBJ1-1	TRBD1	CASSILRDRGRGNTEAFF	TGTGCCAGTAGTATTCTCCGGGACAGGGGCCGAGGGAACACTGAAGCTTTCTTT
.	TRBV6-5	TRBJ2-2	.	CASSYGVAGELFF	TGTGCCAGCAGTTACGGGGTAGCCGGGGAGCTGTTTTTT
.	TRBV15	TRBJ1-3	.	CATSQFAGNTIYF	TGTGCCACCAGCCAGTTTGCCGGAAACACCATATATTTT
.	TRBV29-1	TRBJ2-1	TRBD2	CSVLGGAGGTYNEQFF	TGCAGCGTACTAGGGGGAGCGGGAGGAACCTACAATGAGCAGTTCTTC
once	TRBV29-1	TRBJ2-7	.	CSVGSGSSYEQYF	TGCAGCGTTGGGTCCGGGAGCTCCTACGAGCAGTACTTC
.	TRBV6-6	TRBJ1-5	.	CASSYIPGGSNQPQHF	TGTGCCAGCAGTTACATCCCCGGGGGTAGCAATCAGCCCCAGCATTTT
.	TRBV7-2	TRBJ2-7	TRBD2	CASSSTSGRSRGEQYF	TGTGCCAGCAGTTCTACTAGCGGGAGGTCTAGGGGCGAGCAGTACTTC
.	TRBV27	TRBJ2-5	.	CASSLGPAVEQYF	TGTGCCAGCAGTTTGGGACCAGCGGTAGAGCAGTACTTC
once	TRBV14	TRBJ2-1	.	CASSQLSALSSYNEQFF	TGTGCCAGCAGCCAACTTAGCGCTCTGAGCTCCTACAATGAGCAGTTCTTC
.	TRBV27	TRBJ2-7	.	CASSPSRGPYEQYF	TGTGCCAGCAGTCCCTCCCGGGGACCCTACGAGCAGTACTTC
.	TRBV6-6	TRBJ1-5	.	CASSYFEGPGNQPQHF	TGTGCCAGCAGTTACTTCGAGGGTCCGGGCAATCAGCCCCAGCATTTT
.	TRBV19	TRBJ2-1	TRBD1	CASTATGSYNEQFF	TGTGCCAGTACCGCGACAGGGTCCTACAATGAGCAGTTCTTC
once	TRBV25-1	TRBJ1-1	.	CASSEGAGSYTEAFF	TGTGCCAGCAGTGAAGGGGCAGGGTCCTACACTGAAGCTTTCTTT